The 18 T cell receptor beta chains in this list originate from one sample, sequenced in a study of TIL therapy for anti-PD-1-resistant metastatic lung cancer. The immunoSEQ assay was v3. Generated by immunoSEQ multiplex PCR, the TCRdb table keeps only in-frame clones and is missing some. The repertoire holds tens of thousands of clones, with about three quarters as singletons. The time point was: pre-treatment sample, taken before nivolumab and TIL therapy. Specimen: blood, collected at baseline. The receptors originated from a person aged 25-85 years with non-small cell lung cancer.

The V and J genes are TRBV6-5 and TRBJ1-5; 8 nucleotides line up with TRBD1. Germline V gives CDR1 MNHEY, CDR2 SVGAGI. The CDR3 is made up of 14 amino acids. Losses at the gene ends were 7 bases for V and 4 bases for J; bases not matched to a gene: 6. The DNA of the CDR3 is TGTGCCAGCACGATGGGGACAGGTAATCAGCCCCAGCATTTT. It is translated as CASTMGTGNQPQHF.

The genes are TRBV6-5 and TRBJ2-3; 10 bases fit TRBD2. CDR3 length: 13 residues. Losses at the gene ends were 6 bases for V and 11 bases for J; bases not matched to a gene: 8. Germline V CDR1 and CDR2: MNHEY, SVGAGI. The CDR3 DNA reads as TGTGCCAGCAGGGAGCGGGGGGGGCTAGAGCAGTATTTT. It is translated as CASRERGGLEQYF.

The V call is TRBV27, the J call TRBJ2-5; 7 bases align to TRBD1. Germline CDR1 MNHEY, CDR2 SMNVEV (reference sequence). V gave up 6 bases and J gave up 4 bases; unmatched junction bases: 5. The CDR3 runs to 13 residues. CDR3 DNA sequence: TGTGCCAGCAGACAGGGGATTAGAGAGACCCAGTACTTC. Encoded protein: CASRQGIRETQYF.

The chain has TRBV19 and TRBJ2-2; D gene ambiguous. This CDR3 is 14 amino acids long. Trimming cost V 7 bases and J 2 bases, with 11 bases left between them. CDR1 LNHDA and CDR2 SQIVND come from the germline V gene (reference sequence). The CDR3 region is CASKADQNTGELFF. CDR3 DNA sequence: TGTGCCAGTAAGGCAGACCAAAACACCGGGGAGCTGTTTTTT.

This chain links TRBV2 with TRBJ2-2; no reliable D call. This CDR3 spans 16 amino acids. V was pared by 4 bases and J by 2 bases, with 14 bases between. Looked up from germline, CDR1 is SNHLY and CDR2 is FYNNEI. This CDR3 reads CASSVDGRINTGELFF. CDR3 in DNA: TGTGCCAGCAGTGTAGACGGGCGGATCAACACCGGGGAGCTGTTTTTT.

The chain is built from TRBV27 and TRBJ2-3; 15 nucleotides match TRBD2. The V gene end was trimmed by 4 bases and the J gene end by 4 bases; junction bases not matched to a gene: 3. Germline-derived CDR1 and CDR2 are MNHEY and SMNVEV (reference sequence). The CDR3 sequence is 16 residues long. The CDR3 DNA is TGTGCCAGCAGTTCGGGGACTAGCGGGAGGTCAGATACGCAGTATTTT. Amino acids: CASSSGTSGRSDTQYF.

The chain carries TRBV2 and TRBJ1-5; D ambiguous. V shed 6 bases and J shed 5 bases, with 8 bases lying between them. The CDR3 consists of 12 residues. CDR1 is SNHLY, CDR2 FYNNEI, per germline. Here the CDR3 reads CASRREYQPQHF. Here the CDR3 DNA reads TGTGCCAGCAGACGAGAGTATCAGCCCCAGCATTTT.

The gene calls are TRBV5-6 and TRBJ2-5; D gene ambiguous. Germline lookup yields CDR1 SGHDT and CDR2 YYEEEE. The germline V and J ends were trimmed by 1 base and 3 bases, with 7 bases remaining between them. The CDR3 runs 13 residues. The CDR3 DNA reads TGTGCCAGCAGCTTGCTTAGGAAAGAGACCCAGTACTTC. It is translated as CASSLLRKETQYF.

The V and J genes are TRBV7-9 and TRBJ2-5; 7 bases are a match to TRBD2. CDR1 and CDR2 (germline): SEHNR, FQNEAQ (reference sequence). The CDR3 spans 16 residues. The V segment lost 1 base and the J segment 5 bases; nucleotides outside the gene matches: 10. CDR3 residues: CASSLGETDGGETQYF. CDR3 nucleotide sequence: TGTGCCAGCAGCTTAGGCGAGACGGACGGGGGGGAGACCCAGTACTTC.

This rearrangement joins TRBV2 to TRBJ1-3; D call uncertain. With 6 bases removed from V and 0 bases from J, the gap between germline ends came to 12 bases. CDR3 length: 15 amino acids. The germline V gene has CDR1 SNHLY and CDR2 FYNNEI. This chain's CDR3 is CASSPTLRSGNTIYF. CDR3 nucleotide sequence: TGTGCCAGCAGCCCGACACTTCGCTCTGGAAACACCATATATTTT.

The rearrangement links TRBV30 to TRBJ2-3; 9 bases align to TRBD2. The J segment lost 1 base and the V segment lost 6 bases, leaving 8 bases of the junction unmatched. Per the germline V gene, CDR1 is GTSNPN and CDR2 is SVGIG (reference sequence). The CDR3 is 15 amino acids. DNA for the CDR3: TGTGCCTGTCGACTAGCGGAGCATCGCACAGATACGCAGTATTTT. Its protein product is CACRLAEHRTDTQYF.

Details on this clone: This specimen includes other DNA sequences encoding the same CDR3. The rearrangement uses TRBV7-8 and TRBJ1-2, with D possibly matching TRBD1 (5 bases). This CDR3 contains 13 residues. Germline V CDR1 and CDR2: SGHVS, FQNEAQ. V was shortened by 3 bases and J by 8 bases, with 13 bases between the two germline ends. The CDR3 spells CASSFWQGLGYTF. In DNA, the CDR3 is TGTGCCAGCAGCTTCTGGCAGGGCCTCGGCTACACCTTC.

Only a few counts were recorded for this clone. V is TRBV5-5 and J is TRBJ2-3; D is perhaps TRBD2 (6 bases). V lost 2 bases and J lost 0, with 13 bases in between. Germline CDR1 reads SGHKS; CDR2 reads YYEKEE (reference sequence). The CDR3 length is 16 residues. The CDR3 bases are TGTGCCAGCAGCTTCTCGGGGGACTTAAGCACAGATACGCAGTATTTT. It encodes CASSFSGDLSTDTQYF. The variable domain in full, with the rest retrieved from reference TRBV5-5 and TRBJ2-3, is DAGVTQSPTHLIKTRGQQVTLRCSPISGHKSVSWYQQVLGQGPQFIFQYYEKEERGRGNFPDRFSARQFPNYSSELNVNALLLGDSALYLCASSFSGDLSTDTQYFGPGTRLTVL.

The chain joins TRBV30 to TRBJ1-6; D perhaps matches TRBD1 (5 bases). This CDR3 region has 13 residues. With 2 bases removed from V and 8 bases from J, the gap between germline ends came to 10 bases. The V gene's germline CDR1 is GTSNPN and CDR2 SVGIG (reference sequence). CDR3 nucleotide sequence: TGTGCCTGGAGTCGGGACCTCCATTCACCCCTCCACTTT. It is translated as CAWSRDLHSPLHF.

V gene TRBV3-1 (or the pseudogene TRBV3-2) combines with J gene TRBJ2-2; 14 bases are a match to TRBD2. Trimming removed 0 bases from V and 4 bases from J; junction bases left unmatched: 1. CDR3 length equals 17 residues. Germline V gives CDR1 LGHDT, CDR2 YNNKEL (reference sequence). The DNA of the CDR3 is TGTGCCAGCAGCCAAGACGGACTAGCGGGGGGCACCGGGGAGCTGTTTTTT. Translated: CASSQDGLAGGTGELFF.

The rearrangement links TRBV7-9 to TRBJ2-1, with TRBD2 matching over 14 bases. The CDR3 length is 16 residues. Losses at the gene ends were 4 bases for V and 8 bases for J; bases not matched to a gene: 7. Germline loops: CDR1 SEHNR, CDR2 FQNEAQ (reference sequence). The CDR3 nucleotides are TGTGCCAGCAGCTACCTGACTAGCGGGAGGGCCCATGAGCAGTTCTTC. Translation: CASSYLTSGRAHEQFF. Using reference TRBV7-9 and TRBJ2-1 for the parts outside the CDR3, the full variable domain is DTGVSQNPRHKITKRGQNVTFRCDPISEHNRLYWYRQTLGQGPEFLTYFQNEAQLEKSRLLSDRFSAERPKGSFSTLEIQRTEQGDSAMYLCASSYLTSGRAHEQFFGPGTRLTVL.

J is TRBJ2-5 and V is TRBV18; D ambiguous. The CDR3 is made up of 11 amino acids. Germline V lookup: CDR1 KGHSH, CDR2 LQKENI. Trimming took 3 bases from V and 1 from J, leaving 0 bases between them. The CDR3 here is CASSPQETQYF. CDR3 in DNA: TGTGCCAGCTCACCCCAAGAGACCCAGTACTTC.

V is TRBV19 and J is TRBJ1-5; D might be TRBD1 (5 bases). Germline V CDR1 and CDR2: LNHDA, SQIVND (reference sequence). This CDR3 contains 17 residues. The germline V and J ends were trimmed by 3 bases and 5 bases, with 20 bases remaining between them. CDR3 DNA sequence: TGTGCCAGTAGTATGAATAATGGGCAGGGAAGATATCAGCCCCAGCATTTT. This gives the protein CASSMNNGQGRYQPQHF.